Shown below are 29 T cell receptor beta chains from a single sample sequenced in a study of CD8 T cells in Susac syndrome. The RNA, 0.5 to 1 ug, was put through reverse transcription using random hexamers. TCRdb reprocessed the immunoSEQ multiplex PCR reads via MiXCR and lists one record per CDR3 protein. The sample contains 150,000 to 200,000 distinct CDR3 sequences, 85% to 95% of which appear only once. Sequencing used CD4+ T cells from PBMCs. All receptors derive from a human donor with Susac syndrome.

The V gene is TRBV20-1, the J gene TRBJ2-5, with D unclear. The germline CDR1 and CDR2 sequences are DFQATT and SNEGSKA (reference sequence). The V and J ends lost 0 bases and 1 base respectively, with 12 bases between them. The CDR3 length is 15 residues. CDR3 protein: CSARDGQTLQETQYF. CDR3 in DNA: TGCAGTGCTAGAGATGGCCAGACTCTCCAAGAGACCCAGTACTTC.

The rearrangement links TRBV23-1 to TRBJ1-1, with a possible D match to TRBD1 (5 bases). TRBV23-1 is designated an ORF whose function remains uncertain. This CDR3 has 15 amino acids. Trimming stripped 6 bases from V and 1 base from J, with 15 bases between. CDR3 protein: CASSPRPGGNTEAFF. The CDR3 DNA is TGCGCCAGCAGCCCAAGGCCGGGGGGGAACACTGAAGCTTTCTTT.

The chain employs TRBV7-9 and TRBJ2-1; D gene ambiguous. Deletions cut 7 bases from V and 5 bases from J, with 18 bases between. The CDR3 contains 15 residues. Germline V gene data show CDR1 as SEHNR and CDR2 as FQNEAQ (reference sequence). The CDR3 region has the DNA TGTGCCAGCATCCCACAAAATCTTATCGACAATGAGCAGTTCTTC. This codes for CASIPQNLIDNEQFF.

This chain joins TRBV9 and TRBJ2-3; tentative D call: TRBD1 (6 bases). The CDR3 loop spans 16 amino acids. Trimming took 0 bases from V and 0 from J, leaving 11 bases between them. Germline V gene lookup returns CDR1 SGDLS and CDR2 YYNGEE. The CDR3 coding sequence is TGTGCCAGCAGCGTAGGTCAGGGGCCGAGCACAGATACGCAGTATTTT. This translates into CASSVGQGPSTDTQYF.

This chain joins TRBV29-1 and TRBJ2-3; no clear D gene. The V gene's germline CDR1 is SQVTM and CDR2 ANQGSEA. Trimming cost V 3 bases and J 6 bases, with 7 bases left between them. CDR3 length: 11 amino acids. For the CDR3, the DNA is TGCAGCGTTGAGTTTGTGGATACGCAGTATTTT. It yields the protein CSVEFVDTQYF.

The rearrangement links TRBV6-1 to TRBJ2-4; TRBD1 might be the D (5 bases). The germline gives CDR1 MNHNS, CDR2 SASEGT. This CDR3 spans 17 amino acids. V was trimmed by 6 bases and J by 7 bases, leaving 25 bases between them. The CDR3 here is CASRHVSQGRAENIQYF. The DNA of the CDR3 is TGTGCCAGCAGACATGTATCCCAGGGCCGGGCCGAGAACATTCAGTACTTC.

The rearrangement joins TRBV7-9 to TRBJ2-7; TRBD2 aligns across 10 bases. Germline V lookup: CDR1 SEHNR, CDR2 FQNEAQ (reference sequence). Trimming at V came to 6 bases and at J to 4 bases, leaving 9 bases not matched to a gene. This CDR3 contains 15 residues. The CDR3 sequence: CASRQASGGVYEQYF. DNA of the CDR3: TGTGCCAGCAGACAAGCTAGCGGGGGTGTTTACGAGCAGTACTTC.

The chain uses TRBV4-3 and TRBJ2-7; 9 nucleotides agree with TRBD1. This CDR3 has 18 residues. Germline V gives CDR1 LGHNA, CDR2 YSLEER. V was pared by 3 bases and J by 3 bases, with 15 bases of the junction left unmatched. The CDR3 region has the DNA TGCGCCAGCAGCCACGAACAAGACAGGGGGTTAGGGAACTACGAGCAGTACTTC. Translating it yields CASSHEQDRGLGNYEQYF.

This chain connects TRBV7-2 to TRBJ2-1, with 8 bases fitting TRBD1. The V and J ends lost 5 bases and 10 bases, in that order; junction bases with no gene match: 7. CDR3 length equals 13 residues. Germline V gene sequence: CDR1 SGHTA, CDR2 FQGNSA. CDR3 residues: CASSVDRAREQFF. The CDR3 bases are TGTGCCAGCAGCGTGGACAGGGCTCGGGAGCAGTTCTTC. The full variable domain, in which reference TRBV7-2 and TRBJ2-1 provide the parts outside the CDR3, is GAGVSQSPSNKVTEKGKDVELRCDPISGHTALYWYRQSLGQGLEFLIYFQGNSAPDKSGLPSDRFSAERTGGSVSTLTIQRTQQEDSAVYLCASSVDRAREQFFGPGTRLTVL.

The chain employs TRBV2 and TRBJ2-2; 10 nucleotides align to TRBD1. V was pared by 7 bases and J by 4 bases, with 9 bases of the junction left unmatched. This CDR3 contains 16 residues. The germline V gene encodes CDR1 SNHLY and CDR2 FYNNEI. The CDR3 bases are TGTGCCAGCACCGCCGGGACAGGGGTCCCCACCGGGGAGCTGTTTTTT. It translates to CASTAGTGVPTGELFF.

The chain recombines TRBV7-8 with TRBJ2-7; D is perhaps TRBD1 (6 bases). The germline V gene encodes CDR1 SGHVS and CDR2 FQNEAQ. Deletions cut 5 bases from V and 3 bases from J, with 14 bases between. This CDR3 has 14 residues. The CDR3: CASSPTGPLYEQYF. CDR3 in DNA: TGTGCCAGCAGCCCAACAGGGCCTCTCTACGAGCAGTACTTC.

The V and J genes are TRBV29-1 and TRBJ2-5, with 10 bases that match TRBD2. The V and J ends lost 7 bases and 5 bases, in that order; junction bases with no gene match: 4. The length of the CDR3 is 12 residues. Germline lookup yields CDR1 SQVTM and CDR2 ANQGSEA. CDR3 nucleotide sequence: TGCAGCGGCCTAGCGGGGGAGGAGACCCAGTACTTC. Its protein is CSGLAGEETQYF.

The V call is TRBV4-2, the J call TRBJ2-7, with TRBD1 matching 10 bases. The CDR3 contains 15 residues. Trimming at V came to 3 bases and at J to 2 bases, leaving 4 bases not matched to a gene. The germline gives CDR1 LGHNA, CDR2 YNFKEQ. CDR3 sequence reads: CASSQGTGEAYEQYF. As DNA, the CDR3 is TGTGCCAGCAGCCAGGGGACAGGGGAGGCCTACGAGCAGTACTTC.

V and J are TRBV24-1 and TRBJ2-1, with 11 bases that match TRBD2. CDR3 size: 15 residues. CDR1 and CDR2 (germline): KGHDR, SFDVKD. With V trimmed by 5 bases and J by 6 bases, 5 bases remained unmatched. CDR3 residues: CATSGLGLAVNEQFF. In DNA form, the CDR3 reads TGTGCCACCAGTGGTCTGGGACTAGCGGTCAATGAGCAGTTCTTC.

The chain has TRBV20-1 and TRBJ1-6; D gene ambiguous. Trimming stripped 1 base from V and 10 bases from J, with 17 bases between. Germline lookup yields CDR1 DFQATT and CDR2 SNEGSKA (reference sequence). The CDR3 length is 15 residues. The CDR3 sequence: CSARGPGEGGSPLHF. In nucleotides, the CDR3 is TGCAGTGCTAGAGGCCCCGGGGAGGGCGGCTCACCCCTCCACTTT.

CDR3 in DNA: TGTGCCAGCAGCCATTCTCGGGGTCCGCCCTACAATGAGCAGTTCTTC. Translating it yields CASSHSRGPPYNEQFF. The chain recombines TRBV3-1 with TRBJ2-1, with D possibly TRBD2 on 5 matching bases. The CDR3 is 16 amino acids. The germline V gene encodes CDR1 LGHDT and CDR2 YNNKEL (reference sequence). V lost 3 bases to trimming and J lost 2 bases, with 14 bases between them.

This rearrangement joins TRBV30 to TRBJ2-5; TRBD2 is a possible D gene (7 bases). The V end lost 7 bases, the J end lost 4 bases, and 19 bases lay between the germline ends. Germline CDR1 GTSNPN, CDR2 SVGIG (reference sequence). The CDR3 runs to 14 residues. The CDR3: CASTGGPGGETQYF. CDR3 nucleotide sequence: TGTGCCTCTACGGGGGGCCCCGGCGGAGAGACCCAGTACTTC. Complete variable domain (other parts from reference TRBV30 and TRBJ2-5): SQTIHQWPATLVQPVGSPLSLECTVEGTSNPNLYWYRQAAGRGLQLLFYSVGIGQISSEVPQNLSASRPQDRQFILSSKKLLLSDSGFYLCASTGGPGGETQYFGPGTRLLVL.

This clonotype has only one observation. The V call is TRBV20-1, the J call TRBJ2-5, with 9 positions matching TRBD1. The CDR3 consists of 13 residues. Germline V gene lookup returns CDR1 DFQATT and CDR2 SNEGSKA (reference sequence). V gave up 3 bases and J gave up 5 bases; unmatched junction bases: 4. CDR3 amino acids: CSARPTGGETQYF. For the CDR3, the DNA is TGCAGTGCTAGGCCGACAGGGGGGGAGACCCAGTACTTC.

CDR3 nucleotide sequence: TGTGCCAGTAGCCCTGGGAGCATCGGGTCAGATACGCAGTATTTT. It codes for CASSPGSIGSDTQYF. The V gene is TRBV19, the J gene TRBJ2-3, with D perhaps TRBD2 (5 bases). Trimming shortened V by 6 bases and J by 4 bases, and 17 bases separated the two germline ends. Germline V gene lookup returns CDR1 LNHDA and CDR2 SQIVND (reference sequence). The CDR3 totals 15 residues. The variable domain in full, with the rest retrieved from reference TRBV19 and TRBJ2-3, is DGGITQSPKYLFRKEGQNVTLSCEQNLNHDAMYWYRQDPGQGLRLIYYSQIVNDFQKGDIAEGYSVSREKKESFPLTVTSAQKNPTAFYLCASSPGSIGSDTQYFGPGTRLTVL.

V usage is TRBV20-1 and J usage is TRBJ1-1; no clear D. V was trimmed by 4 bases and J by 2 bases, leaving 14 bases between them. The CDR3 loop spans 14 amino acids. In germline, CDR1 is DFQATT, CDR2 SNEGSKA (reference sequence). CDR3 coding DNA: TGCAGTGCTATTACGGCCGTCTCAAACACTGAAGCTTTCTTT. Translating gives CSAITAVSNTEAFF.

This clonotype was counted between two and nine times. This chain uses TRBV6-6 with TRBJ1-2; TRBD1 matches 7 bases. The CDR3 length is 15 residues. The germline V gene has CDR1 MNHNY and CDR2 SVGAGI (reference sequence). V trimming: 2 bases; J trimming: 6 bases; junction bases outside the gene matches: 9. Here the CDR3 DNA reads TGTGCCAGCAGTTACGTAGAAGGGGGCCAGGATGGCTACACCTTC. Its protein is CASSYVEGGQDGYTF.

The chain recombines TRBV18 with TRBJ2-6; D perhaps matches TRBD2 (5 bases). The V gene's germline CDR1 is KGHSH and CDR2 LQKENI. Trimming removed 3 bases at V and 4 bases at J, with 13 bases between. The CDR3 is made up of 16 amino acids. The CDR3 DNA reads as TGTGCCAGCTCACCGGGAGTCGGGAACGGGGCCAACGTCCTGACTTTC. Its translation is CASSPGVGNGANVLTF. The complete variable domain, with remaining parts taken from reference TRBV18 and TRBJ2-6, reads NAGVMQNPRHLVRRRGQEARLRCSPMKGHSHVYWYRQLPEEGLKFMVYLQKENIIDESGMPKERFSAEFPKEGPSILRIQQVVRGDSAAYFCASSPGVGNGANVLTFGAGSRLTVL.

The chain couples TRBV3-1 to TRBJ1-1; the D is unclear. V shed 6 bases and J shed 4 bases, with 12 bases lying between them. This CDR3 comprises 13 residues. The germline V gene has CDR1 LGHDT and CDR2 YNNKEL (reference sequence). The CDR3: CASSRGPLTEAFF. The DNA of the CDR3 is TGTGCCAGCAGTCGCGGACCTCTCACTGAAGCTTTCTTT.

This chain uses TRBV23-1 with TRBJ2-3; D is uncertain. TRBV23-1 is an open reading frame whose function is uncertain. This CDR3 spans 14 amino acids. Trimming cost V 8 bases and J 1 base, with 13 bases left between them. CDR3 sequence: CASGPPEGTDTQYF. CDR3 nucleotides: TGCGCCAGCGGGCCTCCAGAGGGCACAGATACGCAGTATTTT.

V gene TRBV7-2 combines with J gene TRBJ2-3; D is possibly TRBD1 or TRBD2 (5 bases each). Germline lookup yields CDR1 SGHTA and CDR2 FQGNSA. Trimming cost V 5 bases and J 2 bases, with 17 bases left between them. This CDR3 comprises 16 residues. For the CDR3, the DNA is TGTGCCAGCAGCCCCGGGACCTCAACCTTCACAGATACGCAGTATTTT. It specifies CASSPGTSTFTDTQYF.

In DNA, the CDR3 is TGCAGTGCTAGAGATATCGGCTCTGGAAACACCATATATTTT. This encodes CSARDIGSGNTIYF. The genes are TRBV20-1 and TRBJ1-3; D gene uncertain. CDR1 and CDR2 (germline): DFQATT, SNEGSKA (reference sequence). This CDR3 region has 14 residues. The V end lost 0 bases, the J end lost 0 bases, and 6 bases lay between the germline ends.

V and J are TRBV4-1 and TRBJ1-1, with 9 bases that match TRBD1. Trimming at V came to 1 base and at J to 5 bases, leaving 5 bases not matched to a gene. The CDR3 has 15 residues. Looked up from germline, CDR1 is MGHRA and CDR2 is YSYEKL. In DNA form, the CDR3 reads TGCGCCAGCAGCCAAGTGGGACAGGGAAAGACTGAAGCTTTCTTT. Translation: CASSQVGQGKTEAFF.

The J gene is TRBJ1-1, the V gene TRBV2; 8 bases match TRBD1. Germline CDR1 and CDR2: SNHLY and FYNNEI. The CDR3 spans 13 residues. Trimming cost V 8 bases and J 4 bases; bases outside gene matches: 6. This CDR3 reads CASSRGPSTEAFF. In DNA form, the CDR3 reads TGTGCCAGCTCCAGGGGGCCGAGCACTGAAGCTTTCTTT.

The rearrangement uses TRBV3-1 and TRBJ1-2, with D unclear. V was cut by 3 bases and J by 6 bases, with 14 bases left in between. CDR1 and CDR2 (germline): LGHDT, YNNKEL (reference sequence). This CDR3 is 14 amino acids long. CDR3 loop: CASSQLDPGDGYTF. As DNA, the CDR3 is TGTGCCAGCAGCCAGTTGGACCCCGGCGATGGCTACACCTTC.